The 25 T cell receptor beta chains below come from one sample, sequenced in a study of blood T cell repertoires in COVID-19 (dated by TCRdb to 2020 to 2022). The library was produced with the immunoSEQ multiplex PCR assay. In its TCRdb copy, this immuneACCESS table keeps in-frame sequences only and misses some clones. Where compared with another copy, unresolved V genes explain less than half of these, and the others have no known cause. Counted in this sample were almost 200,000 clones; over 80% of them appeared once. The top ten constitute approximately 0.99% of the sample. The material sequenced was peripheral blood. These receptors all stem from a man in his 60s with COVID-19, enrolled during active disease.

V and J are TRBV12-5 and TRBJ2-5; D possibly corresponds to TRBD1 (6 bases). The germline V gene encodes CDR1 LGHNT and CDR2 FRNRAP. V was cut by 3 bases and J by 5 bases, with 13 bases left in between. The CDR3 spans 14 residues. The chain's CDR3 is CASGFSRQVETQYF. The CDR3 bases are TGTGCTAGTGGTTTCTCTCGACAGGTGGAGACCCAGTACTTC.

This chain joins TRBV10-3 and TRBJ2-5; D might be TRBD2 (6 bases). The CDR3 totals 15 residues. V lost 2 bases and J lost 1, with 11 bases in between. CDR1 and CDR2 (germline): ENHRY, SYGVKD. The CDR3 DNA reads TGTGCCATCAGTGAGCTCCGGGACTCCCAAGAGACCCAGTACTTC. Its protein is CAISELRDSQETQYF.

The chain uses TRBV7-9 and TRBJ1-5, with D uncertain. The CDR3 totals 13 residues. The V gene lost 1 base and the J gene lost 5 bases, with 6 bases spanning the gap. Germline assignment: CDR1 SEHNR and CDR2 FQNEAQ (reference sequence). The DNA of the CDR3 is TGTGCCAGCAGCTTAGAAGAGGATCAGCCCCAGCATTTT. Translating it yields CASSLEEDQPQHF.

This rearrangement joins TRBV7-8 to TRBJ2-1; no firm D call. Germline V lookup: CDR1 SGHVS, CDR2 FQNEAQ. Deletions cut 3 bases from V and 12 bases from J, with 12 bases between. There are 12 residues in the CDR3. The CDR3, as DNA: TGTGCCAGCAGCTTCACAGCATTAGGGCAGTTCTTC. Its translation is CASSFTALGQFF.

In its sample, this clone was seen a few times. This sequence joins TRBV12-3 or TRBV12-4 and TRBJ1-5; D not resolved. V was trimmed by 5 bases and J by 7 bases, leaving 9 bases between them. CDR3 length: 12 residues. The CDR3 sequence: CASSLHGQPQHF. The CDR3, as DNA: TGTGCCAGCAGTCTCCATGGCCAGCCCCAGCATTTT.

This chain connects TRBV15 to TRBJ1-1; D not resolved. Germline-derived CDR1 and CDR2 are LNHNV and YYDKDF (reference sequence). V gave up 0 bases and J gave up 6 bases, with 17 bases separating them. The CDR3 has 16 amino acids. As DNA, the CDR3 is TGTGCCACCAGCAGAGAGGATCAGGCGGGTAACGCTGAAGCTTTCTTT. Translating it yields CATSREDQAGNAEAFF.

The chain is built from TRBV6-5 and TRBJ1-6; D might be TRBD1 (6 bases). Germline V gives CDR1 MNHEY, CDR2 SVGAGI. Trimming took 2 bases from V and 7 from J, leaving 15 bases between them. The CDR3 covers 16 residues. For the CDR3, the DNA is TGTGCCAGCAGTTACAACTTTCAGACAGGAAATTCACCCCTCCACTTT. It yields the protein CASSYNFQTGNSPLHF.

The V call is TRBV6-2 or TRBV6-3, the J call TRBJ1-2, with 7 bases that match TRBD1. V trimming: 6 bases; J trimming: 10 bases; junction bases outside the gene matches: 11. CDR3 length: 13 amino acids. The germline CDR1 and CDR2 sequences are MNHEY and SVGEGT. The CDR3 loop is CASSQGTAGDYTF. CDR3 nucleotides: TGTGCCAGCAGCCAAGGGACAGCCGGAGACTACACCTTC.

The chain recombines TRBV28 with TRBJ2-2; TRBD1 aligns across 9 bases. The CDR3 has 15 amino acids. Per the germline V gene, CDR1 is MDHEN and CDR2 is SYDVKM. With 5 bases clipped from V and 4 bases from J, the junction kept 5 bases outside the gene matches. The CDR3 spells CASSINRGLTGELFF. CDR3 in DNA: TGTGCCAGCAGTATAAACAGGGGGCTCACCGGGGAGCTGTTTTTT.

The chain is built from TRBV14 and TRBJ1-2; D remains ambiguous. CDR3 length equals 15 residues. Germline V gene lookup returns CDR1 SGHDN and CDR2 FVKESK. V was pared by 0 bases and J by 3 bases, with 11 bases between. CDR3 sequence reads: CASSQEYFSDYGYTF. The CDR3 nucleotides are TGTGCCAGCAGCCAAGAGTATTTCTCGGACTATGGCTACACCTTC.

This clone was seen just once. The V and J genes are TRBV11-2 and TRBJ1-3; 7 bases agree with TRBD1. Per germline, CDR1 SGHAT and CDR2 FQNNGV. V dropped 6 bases and J dropped 3; count of bases not matched to a gene: 5. The CDR3 consists of 14 residues. CDR3 region: CASSIGTVGNTIYF. CDR3 in DNA: TGTGCCAGCAGTATCGGGACAGTTGGAAACACCATATATTTT.

This chain connects TRBV27 to TRBJ2-1; 12 positions match TRBD2. CDR1 and CDR2 (germline): MNHEY, SMNVEV (reference sequence). V lost 4 bases and J lost 10; bases outside the gene matches: 2. The CDR3 runs 13 residues. As DNA, the CDR3 is TGTGCCAGCAGTTGGACTAGCGGGACGGAGCAGTTCTTC. Translated: CASSWTSGTEQFF.

The rearrangement joins TRBV3-1 (or the pseudogene TRBV3-2) to TRBJ1-6; D is unresolved. The germline V gene has CDR1 LGHDT and CDR2 YNNKEL (reference sequence). Trimming pared 0 bases from V and 5 bases from J, leaving 8 bases between. CDR3 length equals 15 residues. The CDR3 bases are TGTGCCAGCAGCCAAGAGGGCCTACATAATTCACCCCTCCACTTT. Translating it yields CASSQEGLHNSPLHF.

V gene TRBV29-1 combines with J gene TRBJ1-3; 7 bases fit TRBD1. The CDR3 covers 14 residues. With 2 bases clipped from V and 6 bases from J, the junction kept 7 bases outside the gene matches. CDR1 is SQVTM and CDR2 is ANQGSEA in the germline V gene. The DNA of the CDR3 is TGCAGCGTTGAACTTCGGGACAGCGAAAACACCATATATTTT. This codes for CSVELRDSENTIYF.

This chain connects TRBV5-1 to TRBJ1-3; D not resolved. Germline assignment: CDR1 SGHRS and CDR2 YFSETQ. The CDR3 has 15 residues. Trimming left V 0 bases short and J 2 bases short, with 9 bases between. The CDR3 loop reads CASSLAGDPGNTIYF. The CDR3 region has the DNA TGCGCCAGCAGCTTGGCCGGGGATCCTGGAAACACCATATATTTT.

The chain uses TRBV28 and TRBJ1-5, with D tentatively TRBD1 (5 bases). CDR3 length equals 13 residues. The V end was cut by 10 bases, the J end by 0 bases, with 10 bases between. From germline, CDR1 is MDHEN and CDR2 SYDVKM. The CDR3 DNA reads as TGTGCCACCGCTCAGGGTAGCAATCAGCCCCAGCATTTT. Protein: CATAQGSNQPQHF.

The chain uses TRBV29-1 and TRBJ1-1; D gene unclear. Germline lookup yields CDR1 SQVTM and CDR2 ANQGSEA. The CDR3 extends over 13 amino acids. Trimming left V 4 bases short and J 0 bases short, with 9 bases between. CDR3 loop: CSVATRLNTEAFF. CDR3 nucleotide sequence: TGCAGCGTTGCGACAAGACTGAACACTGAAGCTTTCTTT.

The rearrangement joins TRBV19 to TRBJ1-4; D possibly corresponds to TRBD1 (5 bases). CDR1 LNHDA and CDR2 SQIVND come from the germline V gene (reference sequence). V was shortened by 7 bases and J by 7 bases, with 16 bases between the two germline ends. This CDR3 contains 14 residues. The CDR3 reads CASKAQGGGEKLFF. The CDR3 bases are TGTGCCAGTAAGGCTCAGGGAGGCGGTGAAAAACTGTTTTTT.

Only a few counts were recorded for this clone. The chain links TRBV5-1 to TRBJ1-1; D is undetermined. The ends were cut back, 1 base at V and 3 bases at J, with 7 bases in the middle. The CDR3 covers 13 residues. Germline V gene data show CDR1 as SGHRS and CDR2 as YFSETQ. CDR3 in amino acids: CASSLQAYTEAFF. Written as DNA, the CDR3 is TGCGCCAGCAGCTTGCAGGCGTACACTGAAGCTTTCTTT.

J is TRBJ1-2 and V is TRBV2, with 7 bases fitting TRBD1. CDR3 length equals 13 residues. Germline CDR1 SNHLY, CDR2 FYNNEI. V shed 10 bases, J shed 7 bases, and the junction held 12 bases outside the gene matches. The CDR3 here is CANNMDRSIGYTF. The CDR3 DNA is TGTGCCAACAATATGGACAGGTCAATTGGCTACACCTTC.

The rearrangement joins TRBV11-3 to TRBJ2-2; no firm D call. The germline V gene has CDR1 SGHNT and CDR2 YENEEA. The germline V and J ends were trimmed by 4 bases and 3 bases, with 15 bases remaining between them. The CDR3 covers 16 residues. CDR3 nucleotides: TGTGCCAGCAGCTACCCTTCGGGTTCGGACACCGGGGAGCTGTTTTTT. Amino acids: CASSYPSGSDTGELFF.

The genes are TRBV6-5 and TRBJ1-5; D is undetermined. Germline V gene data show CDR1 as MNHEY and CDR2 as SVGAGI. Trimming stripped 6 bases from V and 2 bases from J, with 11 bases between. The CDR3 totals 14 residues. CDR3 sequence (DNA): TGTGCCAGCAGACTAAGACGGGGCAATCAGCCCCAGCATTTT. This sequence encodes CASRLRRGNQPQHF.

The DNA for the CDR3 is TGTGCCTGGAGCGCGATGCGGTATGGCTACACCTTC. It specifies CAWSAMRYGYTF. V and J are TRBV30 and TRBJ1-2; D not certain. Germline values: CDR1 GTSNPN, CDR2 SVGIG (reference sequence). Deletions cut 3 bases from V and 5 bases from J, with 10 bases between. This CDR3 has 12 amino acids. Using reference TRBV30 and TRBJ1-2 for the parts outside the CDR3, the full variable domain is SQTIHQWPATLVQPVGSPLSLECTVEGTSNPNLYWYRQAAGRGLQLLFYSVGIGQISSEVPQNLSASRPQDRQFILSSKKLLLSDSGFYLCAWSAMRYGYTFGSGTRLTVV.

The rearrangement uses TRBV19 and TRBJ2-1, with D possibly matching TRBD1 (6 bases). The CDR3 has 14 residues. Germline V CDR1 and CDR2: LNHDA, SQIVND (reference sequence). The V and J ends lost 6 bases and 4 bases respectively, with 13 bases between them. The CDR3 sequence is CASSLDSYYNEQFF. In DNA form, the CDR3 reads TGTGCCAGTAGCCTGGACAGCTATTACAATGAGCAGTTCTTC.

Written as DNA, the CDR3 is TGTGCCAGCAGTCCGGACAGGGCTTCTGGAAACACCATATATTTT. Protein: CASSPDRASGNTIYF. V usage is TRBV2 and J usage is TRBJ1-3; 8 bases map to TRBD1. Germline CDR1 and CDR2: SNHLY and FYNNEI. V trimming: 5 bases; J trimming: 1 base; junction bases outside the gene matches: 4. The CDR3 sequence is 15 residues long.